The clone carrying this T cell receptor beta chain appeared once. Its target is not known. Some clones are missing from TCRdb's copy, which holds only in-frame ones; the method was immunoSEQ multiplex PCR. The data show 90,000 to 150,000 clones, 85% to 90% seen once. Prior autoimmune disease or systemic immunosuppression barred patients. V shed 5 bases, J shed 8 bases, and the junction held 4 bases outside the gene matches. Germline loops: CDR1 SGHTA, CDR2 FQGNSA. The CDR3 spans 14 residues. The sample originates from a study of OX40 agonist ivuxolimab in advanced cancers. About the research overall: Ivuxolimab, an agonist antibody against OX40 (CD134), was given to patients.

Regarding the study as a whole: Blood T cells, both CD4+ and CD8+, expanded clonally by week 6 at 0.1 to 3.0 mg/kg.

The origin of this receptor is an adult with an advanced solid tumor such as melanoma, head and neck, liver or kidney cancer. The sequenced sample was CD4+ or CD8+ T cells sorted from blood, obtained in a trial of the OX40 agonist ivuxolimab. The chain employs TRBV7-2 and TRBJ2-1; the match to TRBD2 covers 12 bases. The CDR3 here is CASSILAGGDEQFF. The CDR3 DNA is TGTGCCAGCAGCATACTAGCGGGGGGAGATGAGCAGTTCTTC.